Following are 17 T cell receptor beta chains from one sample sequenced in a study of blood T cell repertoires in COVID-19. TCRdb keeps only in-frame clones here, not all; method: immunoSEQ multiplex PCR. The table has about 15,000 clones, around 85% seen once. The sequenced sample consisted of peripheral blood. All receptors derive from a human donor in a cohort sampled during active COVID-19.

The genes are TRBV6-5 and TRBJ2-7; D might be TRBD2 (7 bases). V dropped 2 bases and J dropped 2 bases, with 10 bases sitting between them. Germline V CDR1 and CDR2: MNHEY, SVGAGI. There are 14 residues in the CDR3. The CDR3 sequence: CASSYGGGAYEQYF. CDR3 nucleotides: TGTGCCAGCAGTTACGGAGGGGGGGCCTACGAGCAGTACTTC.

This sequence joins TRBV27 and TRBJ2-3; the match to TRBD1 covers 7 bases. The CDR3 runs to 17 residues. CDR1 and CDR2 from the germline V gene are MNHEY and SMNVEV (reference sequence). V lost 5 bases to trimming and J lost 1 base; unmatched junction nucleotides: 12. The CDR3 region is CASSPIGAGGGTDTQYF. The DNA of the CDR3 is TGTGCCAGCAGTCCGATCGGGGCAGGGGGTGGCACAGATACGCAGTATTTT.

The J gene is TRBJ2-7, the V gene TRBV4-3, with D perhaps matching TRBD1 (8 bases). V lost 0 bases to trimming and J lost 2 bases, with 11 bases between them. The germline CDR1 and CDR2 sequences are LGHNA and YSLEER. The CDR3 is 15 residues long. The CDR3 region has the DNA TGCGCCAGCAGCCAAGATACAGGGGGGGCCTACGAGCAGTACTTC. This codes for CASSQDTGGAYEQYF.

This chain connects TRBV27 to TRBJ1-1, with D tentatively TRBD1 (5 bases). The CDR3 loop spans 15 amino acids. Trimming pared 6 bases from V and 0 bases from J, leaving 14 bases between. CDR1 is MNHEY and CDR2 is SMNVEV in the germline V gene (reference sequence). The CDR3 region has the DNA TGTGCCAGCAGCACGTGGGGCAGGGTGAACACTGAAGCTTTCTTT. Translating it yields CASSTWGRVNTEAFF.

The chain recombines TRBV10-2 with TRBJ2-5; 7 nucleotides agree with TRBD1. CDR1 WSHSY and CDR2 SAAADI come from the germline V gene. The CDR3 runs 14 residues. Trimming removed 5 bases from V and 2 bases from J; junction bases left unmatched: 5. The CDR3 protein is CASSWTGRQETQYF. CDR3 DNA: TGCGCCAGCAGTTGGACAGGCAGGCAAGAGACCCAGTACTTC.

Only a few counts were recorded for this clone. This rearrangement joins TRBV4-2 to TRBJ2-1, with 9 positions matching TRBD1. CDR3 length equals 16 residues. Germline CDR1 and CDR2: LGHNA and YNFKEQ. V was clipped by 4 bases and J by 3 bases; unmatched bases: 7. CDR3 nucleotide sequence: TGTGCCAGCAGCCTTCTCGACAGGGGGAACTACAATGAGCAGTTCTTC. Residues: CASSLLDRGNYNEQFF.

The rearrangement uses TRBV11-2 and TRBJ1-2, with a possible D match to TRBD1 (5 bases). The V gene's germline CDR1 is SGHAT and CDR2 FQNNGV. V was shortened by 3 bases and J by 4 bases, with 12 bases between the two germline ends. The CDR3 totals 14 residues. The CDR3 reads CASSFSGAGYGYTF. The CDR3 coding sequence is TGTGCCAGCAGCTTTAGTGGGGCTGGCTATGGCTACACCTTC.

This sequence joins TRBV10-3 and TRBJ1-6; a possible D gene is TRBD1 (5 bases). The V gene's germline CDR1 is ENHRY and CDR2 SYGVKD. V was trimmed by 4 bases and J by 3 bases, leaving 10 bases between them. This CDR3 has 15 amino acids. The chain's CDR3 is CAISGGGVYNSPLHF. CDR3 nucleotide sequence: TGTGCCATCAGTGGGGGGGGAGTCTATAATTCACCCCTCCACTTT.

The chain couples TRBV18 to TRBJ1-1; D is uncertain. Germline CDR1 reads KGHSH; CDR2 reads LQKENI. Trimming left V 1 base short and J 4 bases short, with 10 bases between. The CDR3 loop spans 14 amino acids. In DNA, the CDR3 is TGTGCCAGCTCACCACGTACGGGGAGCACTGAAGCTTTCTTT. Protein product: CASSPRTGSTEAFF. The variable domain in full, completed from reference TRBV18 and TRBJ1-1, reads NAGVMQNPRHLVRRRGQEARLRCSPMKGHSHVYWYRQLPEEGLKFMVYLQKENIIDESGMPKERFSAEFPKEGPSILRIQQVVRGDSAAYFCASSPRTGSTEAFFGQGTRLTVV.

This chain connects TRBV2 to TRBJ2-2, with D uncertain. The CDR3 length is 16 residues. The V gene lost 2 bases and the J gene lost 6 bases, with 16 bases spanning the gap. Germline CDR1 reads SNHLY; CDR2 reads FYNNEI. The CDR3 loop reads CASSERHAAVAGELFF. The CDR3 nucleotides read TGTGCCAGCAGTGAAAGGCACGCGGCCGTCGCCGGGGAGCTGTTTTTT.

V gene TRBV7-2 combines with J gene TRBJ1-4; D not resolved. This CDR3 is 15 amino acids long. Trimming cost V 2 bases and J 7 bases, with 14 bases left between them. Germline loops: CDR1 SGHTA, CDR2 FQGNSA. The CDR3 loop reads CASSLNPGRGEKLFF. The CDR3 DNA sequence: TGTGCCAGCAGCTTAAATCCCGGGCGGGGTGAAAAACTGTTTTTT.

The J gene is TRBJ2-1, the V gene TRBV6-5, with 7 positions matching TRBD2. This CDR3 spans 11 amino acids. Germline CDR1 and CDR2: MNHEY and SVGAGI. Unmatched junction bases numbered 5, after V lost 9 bases and J lost 9 bases. The CDR3 DNA reads TGTGCCAGTAAAGGGGAGGGTGAGCAGTTCTTC. Translating it yields CASKGEGEQFF.

This chain connects TRBV5-5 to TRBJ1-1; a possible D gene is TRBD1 (6 bases). This CDR3 is 13 amino acids long. Germline V gene sequence: CDR1 SGHKS, CDR2 YYEKEE (reference sequence). V shed 8 bases and J shed 3 bases, with 14 bases lying between them. CDR3 loop: CASAGVGYTEAFF. In DNA form, the CDR3 reads TGTGCCAGTGCAGGGGTTGGGTACACTGAAGCTTTCTTT.

The gene calls are TRBV12-3 or TRBV12-4 and TRBJ1-1, with D uncertain. V gave up 5 bases and J gave up 4 bases, with 11 bases separating them. CDR3 size: 13 residues. CDR3 nucleotides: TGTGCCAGCAGTCCGGGTCCCCTCACTGAAGCTTTCTTT. As protein: CASSPGPLTEAFF.

This clone was seen only a few times. CDR3 nucleotide sequence: TGTGCCAGCAGCTCCCGGACTAGCGGCAATGAGCAGTTCTTC. It translates to CASSSRTSGNEQFF. The rearrangement joins TRBV5-4 to TRBJ2-1; 10 bases are a match to TRBD2. Trimming cost V 3 bases and J 6 bases; bases outside gene matches: 3. This CDR3 comprises 14 residues. Germline V gene lookup returns CDR1 SGHNT and CDR2 YYREEE (reference sequence).

The CDR3 DNA reads as TGTGCCAGCAGCTTACTACAGGGGGCTTTTTTTAATTCACCCCTCCACTTT. Protein sequence: CASSLLQGAFFNSPLHF. V and J are TRBV7-8 and TRBJ1-6; 9 positions match TRBD1. V trimming: 2 bases; J trimming: 6 bases; junction bases outside the gene matches: 8. The CDR3 extends over 17 amino acids. The germline V gene has CDR1 SGHVS and CDR2 FQNEAQ.

The gene calls are TRBV24-1 and TRBJ2-5, with 7 bases aligning to TRBD2. The trim removed 3 bases at V and 2 bases at J, leaving 8 bases unmatched. The CDR3 length is 16 residues. CDR1 is KGHDR and CDR2 is SFDVKD in the germline V gene. In DNA form, the CDR3 reads TGTGCCACCAGTGATCCTCGGGCTAGCGGTCAAGAGACCCAGTACTTC. This encodes CATSDPRASGQETQYF.